This is a list of T cell receptor beta chains from one sample in a study of blood T cell repertoires in COVID-19. Data came from immunoSEQ multiplex PCR; TCRdb stores just in-frame clones and leaves some out. Altogether more than 150,000 clones are present, more than 65% being singletons, with the ten largest covering around 13%. Source material: peripheral blood. The receptors were gathered from a woman over 75 with acute or convalescent COVID-19. The CDR3 runs from the conserved cysteine through the conserved F or W. The D gene is left open where the match is weak. A clone size is listed for some rows: how often the clone was seen (once, few, many), or a class if it is expanded.

d_call	v_call	j_call	clone_size	cdr3_nt	cdr3_aa
TRBD1	TRBV10-2	TRBJ1-3	once	TGCGCCAGCAGTGATACAGGGGCTTCGGGATACACCATATATTTT	CASSDTGASGYTIYF
-	TRBV7-9	TRBJ2-3	-	TGTGCCAGCAGTTCACCCGGACAGTTCACAGATACGCAGTATTTT	CASSSPGQFTDTQYF
-	TRBV3-1/TRBV3-2	TRBJ2-5	-	TGTGCCAGCAGCCTAGCGTGGGAGACCCAGTACTTC	CASSLAWETQYF
-	TRBV6-4	TRBJ2-7	-	TGTGCCAGCAGCCCCCCTGGACATCTTGTTACCTACGAGCAGTACTTC	CASSPPGHLVTYEQYF
-	TRBV7-9	TRBJ2-2	-	TGTGCCAGCAGCTTAATGTCAGGGACTCCCACCGGGGAGCTGTTTTTT	CASSLMSGTPTGELFF
-	TRBV14	TRBJ2-3	-	TGTGCCAGCAGCTCTCGGGATCCCCGGGATACGCAGTATTTT	CASSSRDPRDTQYF
TRBD2	TRBV15	TRBJ2-7	-	TGTGCCACCAGCAGACCGGGACTAGCGGGATCCTACGAGCAGTACTTC	CATSRPGLAGSYEQYF
-	TRBV2	TRBJ1-5	many	TGTGCCAGCAGTCGACATGTACTGAATCAGCCCCAGCATTTT	CASSRHVLNQPQHF
-	TRBV27	TRBJ2-3	-	TGTGCCAGCAGTACCGGCGGCATGGGCCAGGGCTCTACGCAGTATTTT	CASSTGGMGQGSTQYF
TRBD2	TRBV4-1	TRBJ2-1	-	TGCGCCAGCAGCCAGGCTAGCGGGTCCACCCACGGGGAGCAGTTCTTC	CASSQASGSTHGEQFF
TRBD2	TRBV30	TRBJ2-7	-	TGTGCCTCCGCGGGGGTGGGGTACGAGCAGTACTTC	CASAGVGYEQYF
-	TRBV6-1	TRBJ1-2	-	TGTGCCAGCATCGAAGACAGCAACTATGGCTACACCTTC	CASIEDSNYGYTF
-	TRBV2	TRBJ2-1	-	TGTGCCAGCCGGGGACTCCAACCCAACCTCAATGAGCAGTTCTTC	CASRGLQPNLNEQFF
-	TRBV7-3	TRBJ1-1	-	TGTGCCAGCAGCTTAATTAGGTCTAGGAAGAACACTGAAGCTTTCTTT	CASSLIRSRKNTEAFF
-	TRBV19	TRBJ1-1	-	TGTGCCTGCAGAGGAAGGGGCCGACGCACTGAAGCTTTCTTT	CACRGRGRRTEAFF
TRBD1	TRBV7-9	TRBJ2-3	-	TGTGCCAGCAGCTTTCGTGCCAGGGGGCGCGGAGATACGCAGTATTTT	CASSFRARGRGDTQYF
TRBD1	TRBV3-1/TRBV3-2	TRBJ2-1	-	TGTGCCAGCAGCCAAGACTCGGACAGGGCGACCTACAATGAGCAGTTCTTC	CASSQDSDRATYNEQFF
TRBD1	TRBV18	TRBJ1-1	-	TGTGCCAGCTCACCAGACAGGGGAAGGTCTGAAGCTTTCTTT	CASSPDRGRSEAFF
TRBD2	TRBV9	TRBJ2-7	-	TGTGCCAGCAGCCCCGACCCGGGACTAGCCGGAGAGCAGTACTTC	CASSPDPGLAGEQYF
TRBD2	TRBV6-5	TRBJ2-3	-	TGTGCCAGCGTGACAGCGGGGGGGGATACGCAGTATTTT	CASVTAGGDTQYF
-	TRBV7-2	TRBJ2-5	-	TGTGCCAGCAGTTTTGGACTCGATAAGCCCCAGTACTTC	CASSFGLDKPQYF
-	TRBV30	TRBJ2-7	-	TGTGCCTGGAGAAATACAGGGAGCTCCTACGAGCAGTACTTC	CAWRNTGSSYEQYF
TRBD1	TRBV19	TRBJ2-3	-	TGTGCCAGTAGTATCCTCGGGACAGGGAACACAGATACGCAGTATTTT	CASSILGTGNTDTQYF
-	TRBV7-6	TRBJ1-3	-	TGTGCCAGCAGCCAACCAGGGGGAAACACCATATATTTT	CASSQPGGNTIYF
-	TRBV7-8	TRBJ2-7	-	TGTGCCAGCAGGCCTCGGTTCGTTGGCGAGCAGTACTTC	CASRPRFVGEQYF
TRBD2	TRBV2	TRBJ2-7	-	TGTGCCAGCAGAGCCGGGACTAGCGGCTCACATTCCTACGAGCAGTACTTC	CASRAGTSGSHSYEQYF
-	TRBV5-1	TRBJ2-7	-	TGCGCCAGCAGCTTGTATGCGGGACCCTCCTACGAGCAGTACTTC	CASSLYAGPSYEQYF
-	TRBV4-1	TRBJ1-5	few	TGCGCCAGCAGCCGTTATACGGGGTCTGAGGAGCCCCAGCATTTT	CASSRYTGSEEPQHF